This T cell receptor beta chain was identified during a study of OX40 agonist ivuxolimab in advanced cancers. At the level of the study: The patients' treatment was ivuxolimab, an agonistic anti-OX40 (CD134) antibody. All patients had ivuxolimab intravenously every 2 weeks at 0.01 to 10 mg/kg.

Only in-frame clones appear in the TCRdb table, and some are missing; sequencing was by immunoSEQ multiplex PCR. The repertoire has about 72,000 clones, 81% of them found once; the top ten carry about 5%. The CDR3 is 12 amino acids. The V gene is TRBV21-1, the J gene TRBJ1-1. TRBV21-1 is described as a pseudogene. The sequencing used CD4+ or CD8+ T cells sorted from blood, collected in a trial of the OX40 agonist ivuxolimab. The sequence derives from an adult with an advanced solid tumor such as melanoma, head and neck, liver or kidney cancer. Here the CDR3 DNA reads TGTGCCTCCCATGCGAAAAACACTGAAGCTTTCTTT. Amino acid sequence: CASHAKNTEAFF.